A single sample gave rise to the 26 T cell receptor beta chains below, sequenced in a study of blood T cells in healthy people across ages. Primed by a sample-barcoded 5' primer and a J-beta primer mix, a second PCR proceeded for 7 to 11 cycles. TCRdb used MiXCR to reprocess the 5' RACE reads, holding one entry per CDR3 protein. This sample has around 790,000 distinct CDR3 sequences; around 43% occur once, and the top ten carry roughly 19%. Sequencing input: blood. The receptors derive from a man between 60 and 75 years old in good health.

V and J are TRBV5-6 and TRBJ1-6; 9 bases fit TRBD1. Trimming removed 2 bases from V and 8 bases from J; junction bases left unmatched: 5. The CDR3 loop spans 15 amino acids. Germline CDR1 is SGHDT and CDR2 is YYEEEE. The CDR3 here is CASSFGQGRDSPLHF. For the CDR3, the DNA is TGTGCCAGCAGCTTTGGACAGGGGCGTGATTCACCCCTCCACTTT.

The chain carries TRBV2 and TRBJ1-6, with 8 bases fitting TRBD1. Germline V gene lookup returns CDR1 SNHLY and CDR2 FYNNEI. V lost 4 bases to trimming and J lost 7 bases; unmatched junction nucleotides: 6. There are 15 residues in the CDR3. The CDR3 nucleotides read TGTGCCAGCAGTGTGAGGACAGGGCTAAATTCACCCCTCCACTTT. Its translation is CASSVRTGLNSPLHF.

The rearrangement links TRBV6-1 to TRBJ2-3; no reliable D call. Germline-derived CDR1 and CDR2 are MNHNS and SASEGT. This CDR3 region has 14 residues. The germline V and J ends were trimmed by 6 bases and 0 bases, with 10 bases remaining between them. The CDR3 nucleotides read TGTGCCAGCAGAAAAGAAGCTAGCACAGATACGCAGTATTTT. This translates into CASRKEASTDTQYF.

This clonotype occurred a few times. The rearrangement links TRBV3-1 to TRBJ1-5; no definite D call. This CDR3 is built from 14 residues. Germline-derived CDR1 and CDR2 are LGHDT and YNNKEL (reference sequence). The germline V and J ends were trimmed by 1 base and 4 bases, with 8 bases remaining between them. CDR3 in amino acids: CASSQGTPNQPQHF. The CDR3 DNA reads TGTGCCAGCAGCCAAGGCACACCGAATCAGCCCCAGCATTTT.

This clonotype was counted many times. This chain joins TRBV7-2 and TRBJ2-5; D uncertain. Trimming stripped 3 bases from V and 2 bases from J, with 7 bases between. CDR1 and CDR2 (germline): SGHTA, FQGNSA. The CDR3 extends over 13 amino acids. The CDR3: CASSFTQQETQYF. DNA of the CDR3: TGTGCCAGCAGCTTTACACAACAAGAGACCCAGTACTTC.

This clonotype was recorded a few times. J is TRBJ2-7 and V is TRBV4-3, with 7 bases matching TRBD2. Germline V gene sequence: CDR1 LGHNA, CDR2 YSLEER. CDR3 length: 14 residues. Losses at the gene ends were 4 bases for V and 1 base for J; bases not matched to a gene: 4. CDR3 residues: CASSPRLASYEQYF. The CDR3 DNA reads TGCGCCAGCAGCCCCCGACTAGCTTCCTACGAGCAGTACTTC.

The chain employs TRBV2 and TRBJ1-5; TRBD1 aligns across 7 bases. After removal of 6 bases from V and 9 bases from J, the junction contained 8 bases not matched to a gene. The CDR3 covers 13 residues. Germline-derived CDR1 and CDR2 are SNHLY and FYNNEI. CDR3 loop: CASSADRFAPQHF. The DNA for the CDR3 is TGTGCCAGCAGCGCGGACAGGTTCGCGCCCCAGCATTTT.

Comment on this clonotype: The junction does not match germline at one end; this may be a read error. The chain is built from TRBV20-1 and TRBJ1-6; 9 nucleotides align to TRBD1. Germline V CDR1 and CDR2: DFQATT, SNEGSKA (reference sequence). This CDR3 comprises 15 residues. The CDR3 sequence: CCARTGTGHNSPLHF. In nucleotides, the CDR3 is TGCTGTGCTAGGACGGGGACAGGGCATAATTCACCCCTCCACTTT.

The chain couples TRBV7-9 to TRBJ2-7, with 9 bases matching TRBD2. CDR1 and CDR2 from the germline V gene are SEHNR and FQNEAQ (reference sequence). V dropped 4 bases and J dropped 0; count of bases not matched to a gene: 10. The CDR3 covers 17 residues. The CDR3 DNA is TGTGCCAGCAGCTCCCCCCTCGGCGGGGGGGACTCCTACGAGCAGTACTTC. Translated: CASSSPLGGGDSYEQYF.

The CDR3 loop is CASSYSGHRTEAFF. In nucleotides, the CDR3 is TGTGCCAGCAGTTACTCGGGACACCGCACTGAAGCTTTCTTT. The chain uses TRBV6-5 and TRBJ1-1; perhaps TRBD1 as D (6 bases). Trimming pared 0 bases from V and 4 bases from J, leaving 9 bases between. This CDR3 has 14 amino acids. Germline CDR1 is MNHEY and CDR2 is SVGAGI.

This clonotype was picked up a small number of times. The J gene is TRBJ2-7, the V gene TRBV7-2; 8 bases are a match to TRBD2. The CDR3 loop spans 16 amino acids. The junction had 10 bases not matched to a gene; V was cut back by 4 bases and J by 2 bases. Germline CDR1 and CDR2: SGHTA and FQGNSA. DNA of the CDR3: TGTGCCAGCAGCTCCCCTGGCGGGGGGCCCCCCTACGAGCAGTACTTC. Translation: CASSSPGGGPPYEQYF.

The J gene is TRBJ1-1, the V gene TRBV5-1, with a weak D call TRBD1 (5 bases). V was shortened by 0 bases and J by 1 base, with 7 bases between the two germline ends. This CDR3 region has 14 residues. Per germline, CDR1 SGHRS and CDR2 YFSETQ. CDR3 sequence: CASSLGGQNTEAFF. DNA of the CDR3: TGCGCCAGCAGCTTGGGCGGACAGAACACTGAAGCTTTCTTT. Using reference TRBV5-1 and TRBJ1-1 for the parts outside the CDR3, the full variable domain is KAGVTQTPRYLIKTRGQQVTLSCSPISGHRSVSWYQQTPGQGLQFLFEYFSETQRNKGNFPGRFSGRQFSNSRSEMNVSTLELGDSALYLCASSLGGQNTEAFFGQGTRLTVV.

The chain carries TRBV14 and TRBJ1-4, with D possibly TRBD1 on 6 matching bases. Trimming cost V 3 bases and J 3 bases, with 11 bases left between them. The germline CDR1 and CDR2 sequences are SGHDN and FVKESK. This CDR3 contains 15 residues. The CDR3 nucleotides read TGTGCCAGCAGCCAGGGGGACACCTCTAATGAAAAACTGTTTTTT. Residues: CASSQGDTSNEKLFF. Full variable domain (rest looked up from reference TRBV14 and TRBJ1-4): EAGVTQFPSHSVIEKGQTVTLRCDPISGHDNLYWYRRVMGKEIKFLLHFVKESKQDESGMPNNRFLAERTGGTYSTLKVQPAELEDSGVYFCASSQGDTSNEKLFFGSGTQLSVL.

A few counts support this clonotype. The CDR3: CASSFARNTEAFF. The CDR3 nucleotides read TGTGCCAGCAGTTTTGCCAGAAACACTGAAGCTTTCTTT. The J gene is TRBJ1-1, the V gene TRBV6-5, with no clear D. This CDR3 contains 13 residues. V lost 4 bases, J lost 2 bases, and 8 bases lay in between. Germline values: CDR1 MNHEY, CDR2 SVGAGI.

In the case of this clonotype: A clone one base away is much larger, so this may be a read error. The chain recombines TRBV24-1 with TRBJ2-1; D is perhaps TRBD1 or TRBD2 (6 bases each). Per the germline V gene, CDR1 is KGHDR and CDR2 is SFDVKD. CDR3 size: 15 residues. V lost 3 bases, J lost 5 bases, and 13 bases lay in between. The CDR3 loop is CATSDLWGAHNEQFF. CDR3 DNA sequence: TGTGCCACCAGTGATCTGTGGGGGGCCCACAATGAGCAGTTCTTC.

This chain joins TRBV7-2 and TRBJ2-7; weak D call: TRBD2 (6 bases). CDR1 is SGHTA, CDR2 FQGNSA, per germline. The CDR3 has 16 amino acids. Trimming removed 2 bases at V and 3 bases at J, with 17 bases between. CDR3 residues: CASSLSVASADYEQYF. CDR3 bases: TGTGCCAGCAGCTTATCAGTCGCTAGCGCGGACTACGAGCAGTACTTC.

This clonotype was detected only once. The chain carries TRBV5-1 and TRBJ2-1; 8 bases align to TRBD1. There are 16 residues in the CDR3. J was trimmed by 8 bases and V by 5 bases; bases with no gene match: 15. Germline V CDR1 and CDR2: SGHRS, YFSETQ. The CDR3 DNA is TGCGCCAGCAGTTCTACAGGGGGGCGGGATTTGTATGAGCAGTTCTTC. Amino acid sequence: CASSSTGGRDLYEQFF.

Note on this clonotype: This sequence may be a read error, since a much larger clone differs from it by one base. J is TRBJ2-1 and V is TRBV20-1; D assignment may be TRBD1 or TRBD2 (7 bases each). This CDR3 has 12 residues. Germline V CDR1 and CDR2: DFQATT, SNEGSKA (reference sequence). With 8 bases removed from V and 8 bases from J, the gap between germline ends came to 16 bases. CDR3 region: CSLRGGSYEQFF. The CDR3 nucleotides read TGCAGTCTCAGGGGGGGTTCTTATGAGCAGTTCTTC.

CDR3 sequence reads: CAGQGTEAFF. CDR3 DNA sequence: TGTGCCGGACAGGGCACTGAAGCTTTCTTT. The chain joins TRBV12-3 or TRBV12-4 to TRBJ1-1; 8 nucleotides agree with TRBD1. Trimming at V came to 11 bases and at J to 4 bases, leaving 0 bases not matched to a gene. This CDR3 region has 10 residues.

The rearrangement joins TRBV3-1 to TRBJ2-4, with 7 bases that match TRBD1. The CDR3 loop spans 17 amino acids. Germline-derived CDR1 and CDR2 are LGHDT and YNNKEL (reference sequence). Germline trimming cut 0 bases from V and 0 bases from J; bases unmatched to any gene: 5. In nucleotides, the CDR3 is TGTGCCAGCAGCCAAGAGACAGGGTTCCTAGCCAAAAACATTCAGTACTTC. This sequence encodes CASSQETGFLAKNIQYF.

This clonotype has just one count. The rearrangement links TRBV6-2 or TRBV6-3 to TRBJ2-5, with TRBD1 matching over 10 bases. The CDR3 runs 14 residues. Germline V gives CDR1 MNHEY, CDR2 SVGEGT. Trimming at V came to 6 bases and at J to 11 bases, leaving 12 bases not matched to a gene. The CDR3 loop reads CASRLTGGPLGQYF. The CDR3 coding sequence is TGTGCCAGCAGACTGACAGGGGGCCCCCTCGGGCAGTACTTC.

V and J are TRBV12-3 or TRBV12-4 and TRBJ1-5; 7 nucleotides agree with TRBD1. V shed 8 bases and J 3 bases; nucleotides not matched to a gene: 13. The CDR3 covers 16 residues. CDR3 protein: CASGQEDLGANQPQHF. CDR3 in DNA: TGTGCCAGCGGACAGGAGGATCTGGGGGCCAATCAGCCCCAGCATTTT.

This chain uses TRBV24-1 with TRBJ2-3; D remains ambiguous. Trimming pared 3 bases from V and 2 bases from J, leaving 8 bases between. Germline CDR1 is KGHDR and CDR2 is SFDVKD. The CDR3 runs to 14 residues. CDR3 protein: CATSDPRVTDTQYF. The CDR3 DNA sequence: TGTGCCACCAGTGATCCAAGGGTCACAGATACGCAGTATTTT.

This clonotype was seen only a few times. V usage is TRBV7-3 and J usage is TRBJ2-7; TRBD2 agrees at 8 bases. This CDR3 region has 15 residues. Looked up from germline, CDR1 is SGHTA and CDR2 is FQGTGA. The V gene end was trimmed by 6 bases and the J gene end by 2 bases; junction bases not matched to a gene: 9. CDR3 DNA sequence: TGTGCCAGCAGTTACAGGACTAGCAAAGCCTACGAGCAGTACTTC. It is translated as CASSYRTSKAYEQYF.

This clonotype was seen repeatedly, ten times or more. The chain has TRBV4-3 and TRBJ2-7; tentative D call: TRBD1 (5 bases). The CDR3 has 16 residues. V dropped 0 bases and J dropped 3 bases, with 15 bases sitting between them. Germline assignment: CDR1 LGHNA and CDR2 YSLEER. The CDR3 loop reads CASSQEVGRADYEQYF. The DNA for the CDR3 is TGCGCCAGCAGCCAAGAGGTCGGCAGGGCGGACTACGAGCAGTACTTC.

The chain employs TRBV15 and TRBJ2-3, with 7 bases matching TRBD1. V dropped 3 bases and J dropped 0; count of bases not matched to a gene: 9. Germline CDR1 LNHNV, CDR2 YYDKDF (reference sequence). The CDR3 loop spans 17 amino acids. CDR3 bases: TGTGCCACCAGCAGGTTTCTGACAGGGATTAGCACAGATACGCAGTATTTT. It translates to CATSRFLTGISTDTQYF.